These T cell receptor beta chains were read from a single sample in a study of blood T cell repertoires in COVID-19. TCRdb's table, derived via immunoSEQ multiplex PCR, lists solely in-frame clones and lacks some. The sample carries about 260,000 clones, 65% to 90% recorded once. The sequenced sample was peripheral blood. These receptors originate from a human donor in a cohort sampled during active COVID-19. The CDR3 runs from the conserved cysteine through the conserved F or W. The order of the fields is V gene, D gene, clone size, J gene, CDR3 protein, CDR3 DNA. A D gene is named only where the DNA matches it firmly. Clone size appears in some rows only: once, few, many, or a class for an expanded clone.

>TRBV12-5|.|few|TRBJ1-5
CASGLGTNAGISNQPQHF
TGTGCTAGTGGTTTGGGGACCAACGCAGGGATCAGCAATCAGCCCCAGCATTTT
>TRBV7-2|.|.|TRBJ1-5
CASSLAGGNQPQHF
TGTGCCAGCAGCTTGGCGGGGGGGAATCAGCCCCAGCATTTT
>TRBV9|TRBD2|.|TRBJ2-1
CASSAGTSRGYNEQFF
TGTGCCAGCAGCGCCGGGACTAGTAGGGGTTACAATGAGCAGTTCTTC
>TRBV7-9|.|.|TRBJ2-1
CASSTFGVNEQFF
TGTGCCAGCAGCACGTTCGGGGTGAATGAGCAGTTCTTC
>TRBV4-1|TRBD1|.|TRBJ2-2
CASSRDRGESGELFF
TGCGCCAGCAGCCGAGACAGGGGGGAGTCCGGGGAGCTGTTTTTT
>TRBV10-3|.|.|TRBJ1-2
CAISGGPPFGYTF
TGTGCCATCAGTGGGGGCCCCCCTTTTGGCTACACCTTC
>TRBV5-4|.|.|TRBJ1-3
CASSSSAGSYSGNTIYF
TGTGCCAGCAGCTCTAGTGCCGGGTCCTACTCTGGAAACACCATATATTTT
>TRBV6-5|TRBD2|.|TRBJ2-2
CASGLAGTVGGELFF
TGTGCCAGCGGACTAGCGGGAACGGTTGGCGGGGAGCTGTTTTTT
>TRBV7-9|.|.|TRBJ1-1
CASSPEWAGSYF
TGTGCCAGCAGCCCTGAGTGGGCGGGCTCCTACTTT
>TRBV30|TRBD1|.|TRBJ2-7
CAWSTTGTGRLYEQYF
TGTGCCTGGAGTACCACCGGGACAGGGAGACTGTACGAGCAGTACTTC
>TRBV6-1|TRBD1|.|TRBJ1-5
CASSDQGQGLDQPQHF
TGTGCCAGCAGTGACCAGGGACAGGGATTGGATCAGCCCCAGCATTTT
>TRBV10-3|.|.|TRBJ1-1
CAISPPGGDTEAFF
TGTGCCATCAGCCCCCCCGGGGGTGACACTGAAGCTTTCTTT
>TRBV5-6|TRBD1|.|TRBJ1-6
CASSLWDRGGSPLHF
TGTGCCAGCAGCTTATGGGACAGGGGTGGTTCACCCCTCCACTTT
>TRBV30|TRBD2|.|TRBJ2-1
CAWSVLSGRNNEQFF
TGTGCCTGGAGTGTTCTGAGCGGGAGGAACAATGAGCAGTTCTTC
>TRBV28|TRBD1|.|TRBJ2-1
CASSLGGQGGYNEQFF
TGTGCCAGCAGTTTGGGGGGACAGGGGGGCTACAATGAGCAGTTCTTC
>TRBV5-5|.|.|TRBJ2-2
CASRSSREIGELFF
TGTGCCAGCAGATCGAGCCGGGAGATCGGGGAGCTGTTTTTT
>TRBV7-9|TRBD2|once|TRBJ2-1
CASSLGLAGVYEQFF
TGTGCCAGCAGCCTGGGACTAGCGGGAGTCTACGAGCAGTTCTTC
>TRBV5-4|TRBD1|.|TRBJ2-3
CASSLTGGSVVDTQYF
TGTGCCAGCAGCTTGACAGGGGGTAGTGTTGTGGATACGCAGTATTTT
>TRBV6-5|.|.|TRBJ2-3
CASSYGGGAGDTQYF
TGTGCCAGCAGTTACGGAGGGGGGGCGGGAGATACGCAGTATTTT
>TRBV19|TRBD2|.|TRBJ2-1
CASRLTSGSDNEQFF
TGTGCCAGTAGACTGACTAGCGGGTCCGACAATGAGCAGTTCTTC
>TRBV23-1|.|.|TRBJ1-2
CASSHEFVYGYTF
TGCGCCAGCAGTCATGAGTTCGTCTATGGCTACACCTTC
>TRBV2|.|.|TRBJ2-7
CASHDPGDWAYEQYF
TGTGCCAGCCATGACCCTGGGGACTGGGCCTACGAGCAGTACTTC
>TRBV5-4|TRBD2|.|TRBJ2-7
CASSPAGGVEQYF
TGTGCCAGCAGCCCAGCGGGAGGTGTCGAGCAGTACTTC
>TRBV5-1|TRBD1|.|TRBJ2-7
CASSLVVSRGTYEQYF
TGCGCCAGCAGCTTGGTTGTCTCCAGGGGGACCTACGAGCAGTACTTC
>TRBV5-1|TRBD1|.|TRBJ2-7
CASSRTGFGDEQYF
TGCGCCAGCAGCCGGACAGGGTTCGGCGACGAGCAGTACTTC
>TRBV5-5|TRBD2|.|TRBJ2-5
CASSFGQGGRQETQYF
TGTGCCAGCAGCTTTGGGCAGGGCGGGAGACAAGAGACCCAGTACTTC
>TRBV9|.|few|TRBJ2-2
CASSPRGAGVTGELFF
TGTGCCAGCAGCCCACGGGGGGCGGGAGTCACCGGGGAGCTGTTTTTT
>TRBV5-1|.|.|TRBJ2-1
CASRFEVFEEQFF
TGCGCCAGCAGATTTGAGGTGTTTGAGGAGCAGTTCTTC
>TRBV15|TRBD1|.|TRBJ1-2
CATSFWTGGAGGYTF
TGTGCCACCAGCTTCTGGACAGGGGGCGCAGGGGGCTACACCTTC
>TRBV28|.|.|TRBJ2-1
CASKAGDPNEQFF
TGTGCCAGCAAGGCAGGGGATCCCAATGAGCAGTTCTTC
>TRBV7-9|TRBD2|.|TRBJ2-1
CASSLLAGGGNEQFF
TGTGCCAGCAGCCTACTAGCGGGAGGTGGCAATGAGCAGTTCTTC
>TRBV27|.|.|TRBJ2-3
CASSLTGSFADTQYF
TGTGCCAGCAGTTTAACAGGGTCCTTCGCAGATACGCAGTATTTT
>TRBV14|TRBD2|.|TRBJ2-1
CASSQASGRPQGNEQFF
TGTGCCAGCAGCCAGGCTAGCGGGAGGCCCCAGGGGAATGAGCAGTTCTTC
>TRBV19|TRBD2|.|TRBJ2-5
CASSPDFGGFGQETQYF
TGTGCCAGTAGCCCGGACTTCGGGGGGTTCGGCCAAGAGACCCAGTACTTC
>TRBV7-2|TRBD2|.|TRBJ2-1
CASSLSGTSSEQFF
TGTGCCAGCAGCTTATCCGGGACTAGTAGTGAGCAGTTCTTC
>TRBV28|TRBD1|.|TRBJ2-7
CASQGVYEQYF
TGTGCCAGCCAGGGGGTCTACGAGCAGTACTTC
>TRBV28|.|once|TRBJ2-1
CASSPYTGWDEQFF
TGTGCCAGCAGTCCCTACACAGGGTGGGATGAGCAGTTCTTC
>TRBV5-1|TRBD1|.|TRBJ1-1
CASSSGDRGNTEAFF
TGCGCCAGCAGTTCCGGTGACAGGGGCAACACTGAAGCTTTCTTT
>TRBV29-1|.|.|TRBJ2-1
CSVAPRGKRVNEQFF
TGCAGCGTAGCCCCTCGGGGGAAGAGGGTCAATGAGCAGTTCTTC
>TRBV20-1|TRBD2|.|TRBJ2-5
CSASLGGAPTTKYF
TGCAGTGCTAGTTTGGGAGGGGCGCCGACCACCAAGTACTTC
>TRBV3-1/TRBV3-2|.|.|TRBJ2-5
CASSRSPAQYF
TGTGCCAGCAGCCGAAGCCCCGCCCAGTACTTC
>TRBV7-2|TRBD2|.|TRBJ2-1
CASSLVPAGGFFPENEQFF
TGTGCCAGCAGCTTAGTTCCAGCGGGAGGATTTTTTCCAGAAAATGAGCAGTTCTTC
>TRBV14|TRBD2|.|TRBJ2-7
CASSQDRLAGVVQYF
TGTGCCAGCAGCCAAGATAGATTAGCGGGAGTGGTGCAGTACTTC
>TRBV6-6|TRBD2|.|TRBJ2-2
CASSTTSGRAGELFF
TGTGCCAGCAGTACGACTAGCGGGAGGGCCGGGGAGCTGTTTTTT
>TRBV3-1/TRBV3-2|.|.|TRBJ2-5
CASSQVQETQYF
TGTGCCAGCAGCCAAGTCCAGGAGACCCAGTACTTC
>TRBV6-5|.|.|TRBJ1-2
CASHDSYGYTF
TGTGCCAGTCATGACAGCTATGGCTACACCTTC
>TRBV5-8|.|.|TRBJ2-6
CASSSGTLTSGANVLTF
TGTGCCAGCAGCTCCGGGACATTGACCTCTGGGGCCAACGTCCTGACTTTC
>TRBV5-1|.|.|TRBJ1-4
CASSNLGGANEKLFF
TGCGCCAGCAGCAACCTTGGGGGGGCTAATGAAAAACTGTTTTTT
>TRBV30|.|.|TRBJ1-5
CAWSPQGNQPQHF
TGTGCCTGGAGCCCACAGGGTAATCAGCCCCAGCATTTT
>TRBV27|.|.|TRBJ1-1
CASSRPSGTEAFF
TGTGCCAGCAGCCGACCTTCAGGGACTGAAGCTTTCTTT
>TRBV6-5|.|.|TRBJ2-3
CASRSSTDTQYF
TGTGCCAGCAGGAGTAGCACAGATACGCAGTATTTT
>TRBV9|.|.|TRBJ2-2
CASSVSVGGKAGELFF
TGTGCCAGCAGCGTATCGGTGGGAGGCAAGGCCGGGGAGCTGTTTTTT
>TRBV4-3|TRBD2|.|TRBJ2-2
CASSHRLAATGELFF
TGCGCCAGCAGCCACCGACTAGCGGCCACCGGGGAGCTGTTTTTT
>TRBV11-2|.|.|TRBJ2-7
CASSLERGLSYEQYF
TGTGCCAGCAGCTTAGAGCGGGGCCTCTCCTACGAGCAGTACTTC